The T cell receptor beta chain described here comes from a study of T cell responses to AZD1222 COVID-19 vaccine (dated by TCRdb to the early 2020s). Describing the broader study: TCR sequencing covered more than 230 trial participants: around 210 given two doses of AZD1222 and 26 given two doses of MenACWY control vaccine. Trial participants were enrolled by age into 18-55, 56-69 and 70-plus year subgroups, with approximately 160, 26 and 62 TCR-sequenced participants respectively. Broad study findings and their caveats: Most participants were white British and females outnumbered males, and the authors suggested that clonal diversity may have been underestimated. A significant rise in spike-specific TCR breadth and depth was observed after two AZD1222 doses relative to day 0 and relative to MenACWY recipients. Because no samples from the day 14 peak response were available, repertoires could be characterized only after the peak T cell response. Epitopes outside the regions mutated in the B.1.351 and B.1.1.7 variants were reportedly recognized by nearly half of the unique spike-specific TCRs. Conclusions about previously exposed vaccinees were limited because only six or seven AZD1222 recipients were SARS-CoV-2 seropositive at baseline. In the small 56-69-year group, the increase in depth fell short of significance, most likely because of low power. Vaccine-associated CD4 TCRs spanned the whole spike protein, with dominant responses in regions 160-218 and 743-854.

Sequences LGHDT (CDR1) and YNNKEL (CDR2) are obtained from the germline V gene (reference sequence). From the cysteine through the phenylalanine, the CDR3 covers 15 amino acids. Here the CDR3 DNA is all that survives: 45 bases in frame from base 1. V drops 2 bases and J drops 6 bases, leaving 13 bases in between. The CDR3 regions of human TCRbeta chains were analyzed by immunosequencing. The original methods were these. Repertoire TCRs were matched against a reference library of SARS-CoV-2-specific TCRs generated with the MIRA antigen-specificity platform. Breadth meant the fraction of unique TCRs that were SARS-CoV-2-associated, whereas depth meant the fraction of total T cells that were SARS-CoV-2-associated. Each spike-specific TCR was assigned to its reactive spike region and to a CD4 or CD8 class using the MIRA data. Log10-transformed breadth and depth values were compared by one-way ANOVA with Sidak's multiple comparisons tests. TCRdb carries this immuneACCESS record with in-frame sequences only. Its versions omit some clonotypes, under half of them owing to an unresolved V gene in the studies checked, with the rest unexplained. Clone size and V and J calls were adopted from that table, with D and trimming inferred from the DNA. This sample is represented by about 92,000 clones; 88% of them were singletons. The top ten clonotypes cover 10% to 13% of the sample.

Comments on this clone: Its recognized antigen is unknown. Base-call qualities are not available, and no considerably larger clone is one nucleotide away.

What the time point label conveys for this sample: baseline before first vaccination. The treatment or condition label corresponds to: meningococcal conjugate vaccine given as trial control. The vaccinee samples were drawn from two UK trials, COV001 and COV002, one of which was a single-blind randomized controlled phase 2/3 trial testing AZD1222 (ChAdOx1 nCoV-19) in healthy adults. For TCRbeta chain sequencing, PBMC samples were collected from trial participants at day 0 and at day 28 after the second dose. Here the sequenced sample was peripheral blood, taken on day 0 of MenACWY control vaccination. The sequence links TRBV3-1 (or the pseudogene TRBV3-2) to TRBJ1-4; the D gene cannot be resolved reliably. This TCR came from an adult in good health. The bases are TGTGCCAGCAGCCAAACTGAATGGGTTGATGAAAAACTGTTTTTT. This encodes CASSQTEWVDEKLFF.